The next 32 T cell receptor beta chains were all read from a single sample in a study of shared clonotypes between healthy human individuals. Sequenced by immunoSEQ multiplex PCR; TCRdb stores in-frame clones only, minus some. In the table there are approximately 980,000 clones, 70% to 85% of which are singletons. Sequenced sample: memory CD4+ T cells sorted from blood. Subset of the sample: CD45RA-negative fraction. Receptor source: a man aged 18 to 35 in good health.

The chain is built from TRBV19 and TRBJ1-1; D gene uncertain. CDR3 length: 14 amino acids. The V end lost 2 bases, the J end lost 2 bases, and 9 bases lay between the germline ends. CDR1 LNHDA and CDR2 SQIVND come from the germline V gene (reference sequence). The chain's CDR3 is CASSISGSNTEAFF. CDR3 nucleotides: TGTGCCAGTAGTATATCCGGTAGTAACACTGAAGCTTTCTTT. Full variable domain (outside the CDR3, taken from reference TRBV19 and TRBJ1-1): DGGITQSPKYLFRKEGQNVTLSCEQNLNHDAMYWYRQDPGQGLRLIYYSQIVNDFQKGDIAEGYSVSREKKESFPLTVTSAQKNPTAFYLCASSISGSNTEAFFGQGTRLTVV.

This clone has more than one count but fewer than ten. This chain uses TRBV28 with TRBJ1-1; no clear D. Germline assignment: CDR1 MDHEN and CDR2 SYDVKM. The CDR3 extends over 11 amino acids. Trimming removed 2 bases at V and 9 bases at J, with 7 bases between. The CDR3 nucleotides read TGTGCCAGCAGTTTAGCGGCCCAAGCTTTCTTT. This translates into CASSLAAQAFF.

The V gene is TRBV6-6, the J gene TRBJ2-7; D gene unclear. CDR1 is MNHNY, CDR2 SVGAGI, per germline (reference sequence). The germline V and J ends were trimmed by 6 bases and 7 bases, with 10 bases remaining between them. The CDR3 extends over 11 amino acids. CDR3 in DNA: TGTGCCAGCAGGGGTCCTTTTGAGCAGTACTTC. Amino acids: CASRGPFEQYF.

This clone was seen only once. This chain uses TRBV5-5 with TRBJ2-7; 8 bases are shared with TRBD2. Germline loops: CDR1 SGHKS, CDR2 YYEKEE (reference sequence). This CDR3 has 16 amino acids. J was trimmed by 4 bases and V by 0 bases; bases with no gene match: 9. CDR3 in DNA: TGTGCCAGCAGCTTGGATTACGGGAGGGCCCGTTACGAGCAGTACTTC. This gives the protein CASSLDYGRARYEQYF.

The CDR3 coding sequence is TGTGCCTGGAGTCCTCCGTCCACCGGGCTAACGCAGTATTTT. Its translation is CAWSPPSTGLTQYF. J is TRBJ2-3 and V is TRBV30; no reliable D call. Trimming stripped 2 bases from V and 9 bases from J, with 18 bases between. This CDR3 has 14 amino acids. Germline CDR1 and CDR2: GTSNPN and SVGIG (reference sequence).

Concerning this clone itself: Other DNA sequences in this specimen translate into the identical CDR3. The V and J genes are TRBV30 and TRBJ2-2, with unresolved D. V lost 3 bases, J lost 5 bases, and 4 bases lay in between. The CDR3 runs to 11 residues. Per the germline V gene, CDR1 is GTSNPN and CDR2 is SVGIG (reference sequence). Here the CDR3 DNA reads TGTGCCTGGAGCGGGACCGGGGAGCTGTTTTTT. Protein: CAWSGTGELFF.

The genes are TRBV7-9 and TRBJ1-4; unclear D gene. V lost 3 bases, J lost 10 bases, and 12 bases lay in between. The CDR3 consists of 13 residues. Germline-derived CDR1 and CDR2 are SEHNR and FQNEAQ (reference sequence). This CDR3 is CASSFDGGSKLFF. CDR3 in DNA: TGTGCCAGCAGCTTTGACGGAGGGTCAAAACTGTTTTTT.

This sequence joins TRBV28 and TRBJ2-3; D is uncertain. With 4 bases removed from V and 6 bases from J, the gap between germline ends came to 11 bases. Per germline, CDR1 MDHEN and CDR2 SYDVKM. CDR3 size: 13 residues. The CDR3 DNA follows: TGTGCCAGCAGTTCCCCCACCAGGGATACGCAGTATTTT. Amino acid sequence: CASSSPTRDTQYF.

This chain uses TRBV27 with TRBJ2-2, with D possibly being TRBD2 (6 bases). CDR3 length equals 16 residues. Germline V CDR1 and CDR2: MNHEY, SMNVEV (reference sequence). V shed 6 bases and J shed 4 bases, with 18 bases lying between them. CDR3 bases: TGTGCCAGCAGCAGGGATGGCCTAGCGCGCACCGGGGAGCTGTTTTTT. Its protein is CASSRDGLARTGELFF.

This chain links TRBV28 with TRBJ2-7; D is tentatively TRBD1 or TRBD2 (5 bases each). The V gene's germline CDR1 is MDHEN and CDR2 SYDVKM. V was cut by 8 bases and J by 0 bases, with 11 bases left in between. CDR3 length equals 13 residues. CDR3 bases: TGTGCCAGCCTGTCCGGGGCCTCCTACGAGCAGTACTTC. It yields the protein CASLSGASYEQYF.

The rearrangement links TRBV5-1 to TRBJ1-2, with a tentative D call TRBD1 (6 bases). The CDR3 is 13 residues long. V was shortened by 3 bases and J by 5 bases, with 11 bases between the two germline ends. Germline CDR1 SGHRS, CDR2 YFSETQ. Here the CDR3 reads CASSYGQKYGYTF. The DNA of the CDR3 is TGCGCCAGCAGCTACGGACAGAAATATGGCTACACCTTC. Based on the CDR3 plus reference TRBV5-1 and TRBJ1-2, the full variable domain is KAGVTQTPRYLIKTRGQQVTLSCSPISGHRSVSWYQQTPGQGLQFLFEYFSETQRNKGNFPGRFSGRQFSNSRSEMNVSTLELGDSALYLCASSYGQKYGYTFGSGTRLTVV.

This chain links TRBV18 with TRBJ1-1; the match to TRBD1 covers 7 bases. The germline V gene has CDR1 KGHSH and CDR2 LQKENI. With V trimmed by 0 bases and J by 4 bases, 5 bases remained unmatched. This CDR3 has 15 amino acids. CDR3 sequence (DNA): TGTGCCAGCTCACCACCTACAGGGGAGGCCACTGAAGCTTTCTTT. It translates to CASSPPTGEATEAFF.

The chain has TRBV27 and TRBJ2-7, with 14 bases lining up with TRBD2. V shed 6 bases and J 4 bases; nucleotides not matched to a gene: 5. The germline gives CDR1 MNHEY, CDR2 SMNVEV (reference sequence). The CDR3 has 15 residues. CDR3 residues: CASRRGTSGGYEQYF. The CDR3, as DNA: TGTGCCAGCAGGCGGGGGACTAGCGGGGGTTACGAGCAGTACTTC.

The rearrangement uses TRBV5-1 and TRBJ1-5, with 7 bases identical to TRBD1. The germline CDR1 and CDR2 sequences are SGHRS and YFSETQ. The CDR3 spans 14 residues. Trimming cost V 0 bases and J 5 bases; bases outside gene matches: 2. CDR3 coding DNA: TGCGCCAGCAGCTTGGCCCAGGGGGATCAGCCCCAGCATTTT. This translates into CASSLAQGDQPQHF.

This clone was seen many times. Here the CDR3 reads CASSLGLAGGRRNEQYF. CDR3 nucleotide sequence: TGTGCCAGCAGCTTAGGGCTAGCGGGAGGGCGGCGGAACGAGCAGTACTTC. V is TRBV7-9 and J is TRBJ2-7, with 12 bases that match TRBD2. In germline, CDR1 is SEHNR, CDR2 FQNEAQ (reference sequence). The V and J ends lost 1 base and 5 bases, in that order; junction bases with no gene match: 9. The CDR3 runs 17 residues.

V usage is TRBV28 and J usage is TRBJ1-1; weak D call: TRBD1 (5 bases). V lost 1 base and J 10 bases, leaving 10 bases between the germline ends. This CDR3 has 12 amino acids. Germline V gene lookup returns CDR1 MDHEN and CDR2 SYDVKM. The CDR3 region is CASSLSGLGAFF. For the CDR3, the DNA is TGTGCCAGCAGTTTATCAGGGTTGGGAGCTTTCTTT.

Only a few counts were recorded for this clone. CDR3 nucleotides: TGCGCCAGCAGCCAAGGACGTGACACTGAAGCTTTCTTT. Translating it yields CASSQGRDTEAFF. V is TRBV5-1 and J is TRBJ1-1, with D hard to call. Germline V gives CDR1 SGHRS, CDR2 YFSETQ. V lost 4 bases and J lost 3, with 10 bases in between. This CDR3 is 13 amino acids long.

This chain joins TRBV2 and TRBJ1-2; D is unclear. With 6 bases removed from V and 4 bases from J, the gap between germline ends came to 12 bases. Germline CDR1 is SNHLY and CDR2 is FYNNEI. The CDR3 runs to 13 residues. CDR3 sequence (DNA): TGTGCCAGCAGAGTTCGAGGGATCTATGGCTACACCTTC. As protein: CASRVRGIYGYTF.

This clone was seen a single time. Other DNA sequences in the sample encode the same CDR3. The chain carries TRBV18 and TRBJ1-1, with D tentatively TRBD1 (5 bases). Germline V CDR1 and CDR2: KGHSH, LQKENI. The ends were cut back, 3 bases at V and 6 bases at J, with 11 bases in the middle. The CDR3 consists of 13 residues. The CDR3 nucleotides read TGTGCCAGCTCACCCCGGGGAGGGGCTGAAGCTTTCTTT. Protein: CASSPRGGAEAFF.

This clone was observed at least ten times. This chain joins TRBV6-6 and TRBJ1-2; no clear D gene. The CDR3 is 12 amino acids. Germline CDR1 and CDR2: MNHNY and SVGAGI (reference sequence). Trimming left V 4 bases short and J 6 bases short, with 9 bases between. The CDR3 bases are TGTGCCAGCAGTTTAGCCATCGATGGCTACACCTTC. Amino acid sequence: CASSLAIDGYTF.

The J gene is TRBJ2-5, the V gene TRBV30, with no clear D. This CDR3 is built from 11 residues. Deletions cut 1 base from V and 5 bases from J, with 5 bases between. Germline-derived CDR1 and CDR2 are GTSNPN and SVGIG (reference sequence). CDR3 amino acids: CAWSAEETQYF. CDR3 nucleotides: TGTGCCTGGAGTGCGGAGGAGACCCAGTACTTC.

The chain is built from TRBV7-8 and TRBJ2-2, with D hard to call. The CDR3 extends over 12 amino acids. Trimming removed 5 bases at V and 7 bases at J, with 8 bases between. Germline V gene sequence: CDR1 SGHVS, CDR2 FQNEAQ. The CDR3 reads CASSLGVGELFF. In DNA form, the CDR3 reads TGTGCCAGCAGCCTAGGAGTCGGGGAGCTGTTTTTT.

This clone has a single count. The chain is built from TRBV2 and TRBJ2-5; 11 nucleotides align to TRBD1. Germline lookup yields CDR1 SNHLY and CDR2 FYNNEI. This CDR3 contains 15 residues. V shed 6 bases, J shed 8 bases, and the junction held 11 bases outside the gene matches. The CDR3 reads CASSVGQGASRTQYF. CDR3 DNA sequence: TGTGCCAGCAGCGTCGGACAGGGGGCTTCCAGAACCCAGTACTTC.

This clone was seen more than once but under ten times. The CDR3, as DNA: TGCAGTGCTAAGGATGGTGAGCAGTTCTTC. Translating gives CSAKDGEQFF. The chain uses TRBV20-1 and TRBJ2-1; D is undetermined. Per the germline V gene, CDR1 is DFQATT and CDR2 is SNEGSKA (reference sequence). The CDR3 is 10 amino acids. Trimming took off 4 bases at V and 9 bases at J, with 7 bases between the two ends.

This chain connects TRBV2 to TRBJ2-4; 7 nucleotides match TRBD2. There are 15 residues in the CDR3. Germline V gene sequence: CDR1 SNHLY, CDR2 FYNNEI. With V trimmed by 8 bases and J by 0 bases, 7 bases remained unmatched. The CDR3 bases are TGTGCCAGCGGGAGGGACTCCATAGCCAAAAACATTCAGTACTTC. Protein: CASGRDSIAKNIQYF.

The gene calls are TRBV5-1 and TRBJ1-4, with 7 bases identical to TRBD1. Germline V gene sequence: CDR1 SGHRS, CDR2 YFSETQ. CDR3 length equals 14 residues. The junction had 7 bases not matched to a gene; V was cut back by 7 bases and J by 4 bases. DNA of the CDR3: TGCGCCAGCTCGAGACAGGGTGATAATGAAAAACTGTTTTTT. Translation: CASSRQGDNEKLFF.

This clone appeared a few times. V gene TRBV9 combines with J gene TRBJ2-1; 8 nucleotides align to TRBD1. The CDR3 runs to 14 residues. The J segment lost 9 bases and the V segment lost 3 bases, leaving 8 bases of the junction unmatched. The V gene's germline CDR1 is SGDLS and CDR2 YYNGEE. Written as DNA, the CDR3 is TGTGCCAGCAGCGGTGGACAGGGTTACGCTGAGCAGTTCTTC. Encoded protein: CASSGGQGYAEQFF.

The chain carries TRBV9 and TRBJ1-4; the match to TRBD1 covers 10 bases. Germline assignment: CDR1 SGDLS and CDR2 YYNGEE. Trimming cost V 3 bases and J 0 bases; bases outside gene matches: 11. The CDR3 loop spans 19 amino acids. The CDR3 protein is CASSAGSGQGRSTNEKLFF. DNA for the CDR3: TGTGCCAGCAGCGCAGGTTCGGGACAGGGGCGTTCAACTAATGAAAAACTGTTTTTT.

The chain links TRBV10-3 to TRBJ1-2, with 7 nucleotides matching TRBD1. V was clipped by 1 base and J by 1 base; unmatched bases: 9. The germline V gene encodes CDR1 ENHRY and CDR2 SYGVKD. The CDR3 runs to 17 residues. The CDR3 protein is CAISELPGQPFNYGYTF. The CDR3 nucleotides read TGTGCCATCAGTGAGTTGCCGGGACAGCCTTTTAACTATGGCTACACCTTC.

In its sample, this clone was seen a few times. The chain uses TRBV6-5 and TRBJ1-1; D is uncertain. This CDR3 contains 14 residues. Germline V gene lookup returns CDR1 MNHEY and CDR2 SVGAGI. Trimming stripped 2 bases from V and 7 bases from J, with 14 bases between. CDR3 in amino acids: CASSYRGSGGEAFF. The CDR3, as DNA: TGTGCCAGCAGTTACAGAGGCTCAGGAGGTGAAGCTTTCTTT.

Only one count was recorded for this clone. The V gene is TRBV5-1, the J gene TRBJ2-1, with D hard to call. V lost 4 bases and J 9 bases, leaving 17 bases between the germline ends. Germline CDR1 SGHRS, CDR2 YFSETQ. CDR3 size: 14 residues. As DNA, the CDR3 is TGCGCCAGCAGCCTCCATTCGACAAGACTTGAGCAGTTCTTC. Protein product: CASSLHSTRLEQFF.

The V gene is TRBV6-6, the J gene TRBJ1-3, with D unclear. V lost 7 bases and J lost 4, with 14 bases in between. There are 14 residues in the CDR3. Germline assignment: CDR1 MNHNY and CDR2 SVGAGI (reference sequence). The CDR3 loop reads CASTAQAAGNTIYF. The CDR3 DNA reads TGTGCCAGCACCGCCCAGGCGGCGGGAAACACCATATATTTT.